Listed below are T cell receptor beta chains from one sample, sequenced in a study of T cell changes during pregnancy in multiple sclerosis. TCRdb's table, derived via immunoSEQ multiplex PCR, lists solely in-frame clones and lacks some. This sample yields about 67,000 clones, of which roughly 90% are seen a single time; around 2.7% belongs to the top ten. The sequences come from peripheral blood, collected in the second trimester of pregnancy. The source of these receptors is a female donor in good health, enrolled as a control in a pregnancy study. Both conserved end residues are part of each CDR3. Each record gives: V gene, J gene, clone size, D gene, CDR3 protein, CDR3 DNA. A D gene is named only where the DNA matches it firmly. Clone size is given for some rows only: seen once, a few or many times, or a class if the clone is expanded.

v_gene: TRBV28
j_gene: TRBJ2-4
abundance: -
d_gene: -
CDR3aa: CASSVRDKSRAKNIQYF
CDR3nt: TGTGCCAGCAGTGTACGGGACAAGTCACGGGCCAAAAACATTCAGTACTTC

v_gene: TRBV9
j_gene: TRBJ2-5
abundance: -
d_gene: -
CDR3aa: CASSVGTSQETQYF
CDR3nt: TGTGCCAGCAGCGTAGGGACATCCCAAGAGACCCAGTACTTC

v_gene: TRBV18
j_gene: TRBJ2-7
abundance: -
d_gene: -
CDR3aa: CASSPPGEGNGKYF
CDR3nt: TGTGCCAGCTCACCACCGGGAGAAGGGAATGGGAAGTACTTC

v_gene: TRBV6-4
j_gene: TRBJ2-3
abundance: few
d_gene: TRBD2
CDR3aa: CASSDSTSGGTDTQYF
CDR3nt: TGTGCCAGCAGTGACTCGACTAGCGGGGGCACAGATACGCAGTATTTT

v_gene: TRBV6-4
j_gene: TRBJ2-7
abundance: -
d_gene: -
CDR3aa: CASLTAKLPYEQYF
CDR3nt: TGTGCCAGCTTAACTGCTAAACTACCCTACGAGCAGTACTTC

v_gene: TRBV14
j_gene: TRBJ2-7
abundance: -
d_gene: -
CDR3aa: CASSQYTYEQYF
CDR3nt: TGTGCCAGCAGCCAGTACACCTACGAGCAGTACTTC

v_gene: TRBV6-5
j_gene: TRBJ2-5
abundance: -
d_gene: TRBD2
CDR3aa: CASRAGRMRETQYF
CDR3nt: TGTGCCAGCAGAGCCGGGAGGATGAGAGAGACCCAGTACTTC

v_gene: TRBV5-1
j_gene: TRBJ1-5
abundance: -
d_gene: -
CDR3aa: CASSPTGASNQPQHF
CDR3nt: TGCGCCAGCAGTCCGACAGGCGCTAGCAATCAGCCCCAGCATTTT

v_gene: TRBV30
j_gene: TRBJ1-5
abundance: -
d_gene: -
CDR3aa: CAWSGRGAKQPQHF
CDR3nt: TGTGCCTGGAGTGGGAGGGGAGCCAAACAGCCCCAGCATTTT

v_gene: TRBV29-1
j_gene: TRBJ2-1
abundance: -
d_gene: TRBD2
CDR3aa: CSVPTVGGLASGEQFF
CDR3nt: TGCAGCGTTCCTACGGTTGGGGGACTAGCCTCTGGTGAGCAGTTCTTC

v_gene: TRBV2
j_gene: TRBJ2-1
abundance: once
d_gene: TRBD1
CDR3aa: CASSRAGTVPFF
CDR3nt: TGTGCCAGCAGCCGGGCAGGGACAGTCCCGTTCTTC

v_gene: TRBV11-2
j_gene: TRBJ1-6
abundance: -
d_gene: -
CDR3aa: CASSLGHLNSPLHF
CDR3nt: TGTGCCAGCAGCTTAGGACACCTAAATTCACCCCTCCACTTT

v_gene: TRBV11-1
j_gene: TRBJ2-7
abundance: -
d_gene: TRBD2
CDR3aa: CASSPGTSGAQGEQYF
CDR3nt: TGTGCCAGCAGCCCCGGGACTAGCGGGGCCCAGGGGGAGCAGTACTTC

v_gene: TRBV6-1
j_gene: TRBJ1-2
abundance: -
d_gene: -
CDR3aa: CASSEPPLEVGYTF
CDR3nt: TGTGCCAGCAGTGAGCCACCCTTGGAGGTCGGCTACACCTTC

v_gene: TRBV7-2
j_gene: TRBJ2-7
abundance: -
d_gene: TRBD2
CDR3aa: CASSFAGGTYEQYF
CDR3nt: TGTGCCAGCAGCTTTGCGGGGGGAACCTACGAGCAGTACTTC

v_gene: TRBV7-2
j_gene: TRBJ2-7
abundance: -
d_gene: TRBD2
CDR3aa: CASSPRRGTSGTAYEQYF
CDR3nt: TGTGCCAGCAGCCCGCGGAGGGGGACTAGCGGGACCGCCTACGAGCAGTACTTC

v_gene: TRBV5-1
j_gene: TRBJ2-1
abundance: -
d_gene: TRBD2
CDR3aa: CASSLVPSGGAVSYNEQFF
CDR3nt: TGCGCCAGCAGCTTGGTTCCTAGCGGGGGGGCGGTTTCCTACAATGAGCAGTTCTTC

v_gene: TRBV11-2
j_gene: TRBJ1-3
abundance: few
d_gene: TRBD1
CDR3aa: CASIRTGSASGNTIYF
CDR3nt: TGTGCCAGCATACGGACAGGGTCTGCCTCTGGAAACACCATATATTTT

v_gene: TRBV4-1
j_gene: TRBJ2-7
abundance: -
d_gene: -
CDR3aa: CASSPGGTYEQYF
CDR3nt: TGCGCCAGCAGCCCCGGAGGAACCTACGAGCAGTACTTC

v_gene: TRBV14
j_gene: TRBJ2-3
abundance: -
d_gene: TRBD2
CDR3aa: CASSQRTSGLSTDTQYF
CDR3nt: TGTGCCAGCAGCCAGAGGACTAGCGGGCTCAGCACAGATACGCAGTATTTT

v_gene: TRBV7-9
j_gene: TRBJ2-3
abundance: -
d_gene: -
CDR3aa: CASSLIGPDTQYF
CDR3nt: TGTGCCAGCAGCTTAATTGGCCCAGATACGCAGTATTTT

v_gene: TRBV5-6
j_gene: TRBJ2-7
abundance: -
d_gene: TRBD2
CDR3aa: CASSPGLAGSPYEQYF
CDR3nt: TGTGCCAGCAGCCCGGGACTAGCGGGATCACCTTACGAGCAGTACTTC

v_gene: TRBV11-2
j_gene: TRBJ1-1
abundance: few
d_gene: -
CDR3aa: CASSKHTEAFF
CDR3nt: TGTGCCAGCAGCAAGCACACTGAAGCTTTCTTT

v_gene: TRBV28
j_gene: TRBJ1-1
abundance: -
d_gene: TRBD1
CDR3aa: CASTLRGLTEAFF
CDR3nt: TGTGCCAGCACCCTTAGGGGGCTCACTGAAGCTTTCTTT

v_gene: TRBV2
j_gene: TRBJ2-7
abundance: -
d_gene: TRBD1
CDR3aa: CASSEGQGRYEQYF
CDR3nt: TGTGCCAGCAGTGAGGGACAGGGTCGATACGAGCAGTACTTC

v_gene: TRBV18
j_gene: TRBJ1-5
abundance: -
d_gene: -
CDR3aa: CASSLTYDNQPQHF
CDR3nt: TGTGCCAGCTCACTCACCTACGACAATCAGCCCCAGCATTTT

v_gene: TRBV18
j_gene: TRBJ2-7
abundance: -
d_gene: -
CDR3aa: CASSPPHTSIRVSEQYF
CDR3nt: TGTGCCAGCTCACCTCCTCACACTAGCATCAGGGTCAGCGAGCAGTACTTC

v_gene: TRBV27
j_gene: TRBJ2-1
abundance: -
d_gene: -
CDR3aa: CASSELGVNEQFF
CDR3nt: TGTGCCAGCAGTGAGCTAGGGGTAAATGAGCAGTTCTTC

v_gene: TRBV18
j_gene: TRBJ2-1
abundance: -
d_gene: -
CDR3aa: CASSHGGADNEQFF
CDR3nt: TGTGCCAGCTCACACGGAGGGGCAGACAATGAGCAGTTCTTC